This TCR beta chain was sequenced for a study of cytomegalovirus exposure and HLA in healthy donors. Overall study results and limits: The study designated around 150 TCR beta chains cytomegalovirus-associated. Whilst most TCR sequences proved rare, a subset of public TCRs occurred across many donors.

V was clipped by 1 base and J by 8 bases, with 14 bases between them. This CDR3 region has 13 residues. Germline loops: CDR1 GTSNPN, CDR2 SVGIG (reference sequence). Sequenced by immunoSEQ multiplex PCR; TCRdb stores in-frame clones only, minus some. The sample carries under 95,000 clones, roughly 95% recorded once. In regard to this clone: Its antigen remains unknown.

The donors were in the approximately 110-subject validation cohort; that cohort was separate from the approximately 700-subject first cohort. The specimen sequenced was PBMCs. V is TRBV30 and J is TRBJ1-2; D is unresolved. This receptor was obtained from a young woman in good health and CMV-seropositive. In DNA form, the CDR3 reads TGTGCCTGGAGTGAAGTGTTCCAGGTCGGCTACACCTTC. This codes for CAWSEVFQVGYTF.